This T cell receptor (beta chain) stems from a study of siplizumab effects on memory and regulatory T cells (dated by TCRdb to between 2017 and 2020). With regard to the full study: The study looked at the effect of siplizumab, an anti-CD2 antibody, on alloreactive T-cell subsets in allogeneic mixed lymphocyte reactions made from human PBMCs. What the authors observed across the whole study: The cumulative frequency of alloreactive sequences that could be traced back to unstimulated CD4+ memory T cells was significantly reduced by siplizumab. Whether proliferating Tregs from siplizumab cultures actually had suppressive function was not functionally confirmed. Among mappable alloreactive CD4+ clones, an average Treg-derived fraction of roughly 70% was observed with siplizumab, compared with around 28% in control reactions. Sequences below about 10^-5 frequency were poorly captured, so only a minor fraction of alloreactive clones could be mapped to unstimulated subsets. Roughly 80-97% of proliferating CD4+ or CD8+ clones could not be assigned a naive or memory phenotype. Greater diversity appeared to be present in unstimulated naive T cells than in memory T cells, and a substantial contribution to the alloresponse seemed to be made by naive cells.

Via the germline V gene, CDR1 is MDHEN and CDR2 SYDVKM. V is cut by 3 bases and J by 6 bases, and the space between the germline ends is 11 bases. From cysteine to phenylalanine, the CDR3 is 13 amino acids long. The only DNA kept is the CDR3, 39 bases in frame from the first base. The protocol used for the library was the immunoSEQ multiplex PCR assay. About 10^5 TCR templates per sample were assayed by the deep sequencing platform. Genomic DNA extracted from sorted T cells was used for TCRbeta CDR3 sequencing. Per the source publication's procedure: The R programming language was used for the clonal analysis of the TCRbeta CDR3 data. Alloreactive CD4+ and CD8+ clones were identified by comparing unstimulated samples to CFSE-low samples taken after the reaction. Regulatory or non-regulatory origin of alloreactive CD4+ clones was assigned by matching sequences to the sorted unstimulated Treg and non-Treg repertoires. The source is immuneACCESS, and TCRdb retained only in-frame sequences with V and J called. Part of the clones is not carried over; for the studies checked, unresolved V genes explain less than half of this, and the remainder is unexplained. For V, J and clone size, that table is used; D and trimming come from the DNA. Present in this sample are approximately 60,000 clones, less than 80% of which were seen just once. The ten largest account for roughly 0.4% of the sample.

This clone was observed a single time. Its antigen is still unknown. Per-nucleotide qualities are absent, and no much larger clonotype sits a single base away. In three donor pairs, further sequencing was done on unstimulated CD8+ naive, CD4+ memory, CD8+ TEMRA, CD4+ naive and CD8+ effector memory subsets. Sorted unstimulated T cells and proliferating T cells recovered from mixed lymphocyte reactions underwent TCRbeta CDR3 sequencing. Fresh whole blood from fewer than twelve HLA-typed healthy donors was used to isolate PBMCs. The V and J segments used are TRBV28 and TRBJ1-1, and TRBD1 may be the D gene, going by 6 matching bases. The sequenced sample was memory CD4+ T cells sorted from blood. This sample's cell subset or site label indicates: unstimulated CD4+ memory T cells. The TCR comes from a human donor in good health. The CDR3 region reads CASSFGGPPEAFF. Read as DNA, the sequence is TGTGCCAGCAGTTTTGGGGGGCCCCCTGAAGCTTTCTTT.